Sequencing of this T cell receptor (beta chain) was carried out in a study of molecular identifiers for immune sequencing clone quantification. This clonotype was found a few times. Via MiXCR, TCRdb re-called the PCR reads, giving one row per CDR3 protein. This table has approximately 680,000 distinct CDR3 sequences, about 25% appearing once. The CDR3 is 13 residues long. Germline V gene data show CDR1 as MDHEN and CDR2 as SYDVKM. The V end was cut by 3 bases, the J end by 8 bases, with 13 bases between. The clonotype originates from a human donor in good health. Some libraries in this study had Jurkat cell RNA spiked in. The chain links TRBV28 to TRBJ1-2; perhaps TRBD1 as D (5 bases). Source material: naive CD8+ T cells from blood, with Jurkat cell RNA spiked in. The sample's subset: FACS-sorted CD8+CD4-CCR7+CD45RA+ naive T cells. The CDR3 loop reads CASSFGGGEGYTF. As DNA, the CDR3 is TGTGCCAGCAGTTTCGGTGGGGGGGAAGGCTACACCTTC.